This TCR beta chain was captured by sequencing in a study of cytomegalovirus exposure and HLA in healthy donors. Overall study context: An earlier analysis found some 100 million unique TCR beta sequences from about 190 million T cells.

V lost 1 base, J lost 0 bases, and 5 bases lay in between. Germline loops: CDR1 SGHRS, CDR2 YFSETQ. The CDR3 is made up of 15 amino acids. Overall study findings and caveats: TCR beta V- and J-gene trimming, according to a later analysis, was linked to a missense DCLRE1C variant. The dataset shows that most TCR sequences were rare, while some public TCRs occurred in many donors.

Of note for this clone: Its antigen remains unknown.

Researchers ran the PCR with 60 Vbeta and 13 Jbeta primers. The protocol was immunoSEQ multiplex PCR, while the TCRdb copy is restricted to in-frame clones and leaves out a portion. The sample yields about 160,000 clones, more than 60% seen once. What was sequenced was PBMCs. The chain employs TRBV5-1 and TRBJ2-6; D is unresolved. The clonotype originates from a woman aged 40-49 years in good health and CMV-seropositive. The CDR3 sequence: CASSLPGSGANVLTF. CDR3 coding DNA: TGCGCCAGCAGCTTGCCGGGCTCTGGGGCCAACGTCCTGACTTTC.